This T cell receptor beta chain appears in the sequencing data of a study of T-cell reconstitution after alpha-beta-depleted transplantation in children. The CDR3 length is 15 residues. V gave up 4 bases and J gave up 4 bases; unmatched junction bases: 5. Germline CDR1 is KGHDR and CDR2 is SFDVKD. The TCRbeta library was prepared with unique molecular identifiers. TCRdb passed the PCR reads through MiXCR, listing each CDR3 protein once. Of about 830,000 distinct CDR3 sequences listed, approximately 15% were seen once; the top ten hold 5%. The receptor was derived from a male patient under 18 who had a stem cell transplant for acute lymphoblastic leukemia, so the T cells may come from the graft donor. V gene TRBV24-1 combines with J gene TRBJ2-2; 7 positions match TRBD1. This specimen was PBMCs, mostly from graft donor cells, taken 360 days after TCRalphabeta/CD19-depleted stem cell transplant. This chain's CDR3 is CATSDPGTATGELFF. The CDR3 region has the DNA TGTGCCACCAGTGACCCCGGGACAGCCACCGGGGAGCTGTTTTTT.